Listed below are T cell receptor beta chains from one sample, sequenced in a study of T cell repertoires in cytomegalovirus infection. MiXCR was run by TCRdb on the reads, yielding one entry per CDR3 protein. The sample holds roughly 720,000 distinct CDR3 sequences, about 40% seen once. The sample comprised PBMCs. The origin of the receptors is a human donor in good health (CMV status not recorded). Some clones in this sample may be carry-over from other donors' samples. Both conserved end residues are part of each CDR3. A D gene is named only where the DNA matches it firmly. Size values are once, few and many counts, or a class for expanded clones, and some rows have none.

few	13	TRBV6-6	.	TRBJ1-1	CASIHTLSTEAFF	TGTGCCAGCATACATACGTTGAGCACTGAAGCTTTCTTT
few	14	TRBV4-1	.	TRBJ1-6	CASSQRPPGSPLHF	TGCGCCAGCAGCCAAAGGCCCCCAGGTTCACCCCTCCACTTT
few	15	TRBV19	TRBD2	TRBJ2-3	CASSSSGGLTDTQYF	TGTGCCAGTAGTTCAAGCGGGGGGCTAACAGATACGCAGTATTTT
few	15	TRBV7-9	.	TRBJ2-7	CASSLALVTNYEQYF	TGTGCCAGCAGCTTAGCACTAGTGACCAACTACGAGCAGTACTTC
few	15	TRBV15	.	TRBJ1-2	CATSRDGRSGYGYTF	TGTGCCACCAGCAGAGATGGCAGGAGTGGCTATGGCTACACCTTC
few	15	TRBV19	TRBD2	TRBJ2-7	CASSIAAGGPYEQYF	TGTGCCAGTAGTATAGCAGCGGGAGGTCCCTACGAGCAGTACTTC
.	17	TRBV7-9	.	TRBJ2-1	CASSSGDSGASYNEQFF	TGTGCCAGCAGCTCGGGAGATAGCGGAGCCTCCTACAATGAGCAGTTCTTC
.	15	TRBV19	.	TRBJ2-2	CASTPDRRGTGELFF	TGTGCCAGTACCCCGGACAGACGGGGCACCGGGGAGCTGTTTTTT
.	14	TRBV19	.	TRBJ1-5	CASSINTYNHSHHF	TGTGCCAGTAGTATAAATACGTACAATCATTCCCATCATTTT
few	13	TRBV27	.	TRBJ2-4	CASSPGVRYIQYF	TGTGCCAGCAGTCCCGGGGTTAGGTACATTCAGTACTTC
.	17	TRBV28	TRBD1	TRBJ1-2	CASTMDGPGQGSYGYTF	TGTGCCAGCACCATGGACGGTCCCGGACAGGGAAGTTATGGCTACACCTTC
.	19	TRBV7-8	TRBD2	TRBJ2-3	CASSSSPPKGGGREDTQYF	TGTGCCAGCAGCTCTTCTCCTCCCAAAGGCGGGGGGCGAGAAGATACGCAGTATTTT
few	13	TRBV4-1	.	TRBJ1-4	CASSPSINEKLFF	TGCGCCAGCAGCCCAAGCATTAATGAAAAACTGTTTTTT
.	12	TRBV9	.	TRBJ1-1	CASSVGQTEAFF	TGTGCCAGCAGCGTAGGACAGACTGAAGCTTTCTTT
few	15	TRBV7-6	TRBD1	TRBJ1-5	CASSLAQGAKQPQHF	TGTGCCAGCAGCTTAGCACAGGGGGCGAAACAGCCCCAGCATTTT
few	13	TRBV4-1	.	TRBJ1-6	CATLGKGNSPLHF	TGCGCCACCCTGGGCAAAGGCAATTCACCCCTCCACTTT
few	13	TRBV6-6	.	TRBJ2-2	CASRRTGTGELFF	TGTGCCAGCAGGCGAACAGGGACCGGGGAGCTGTTTTTT
many	12	TRBV7-8	.	TRBJ2-1	CASSPQGLPRFF	TGTGCCAGCAGCCCACAGGGATTGCCCCGTTTCTTC
.	12	TRBV12-3/TRBV12-4	.	TRBJ2-3	CASADTTDTQYF	TGTGCCAGCGCAGATACCACAGATACGCAGTATTTT
.	14	TRBV4-1	.	TRBJ2-1	CASSQRLALDEQFF	TGCGCCAGCAGCCAAAGGCTAGCATTGGATGAGCAGTTCTTC
many	14	TRBV7-2	TRBD1	TRBJ2-7	CASSLVTGVREQYF	TGTGCCAGCAGCTTAGTGACAGGGGTGAGAGAGCAGTACTTC
many	15	TRBV7-7	TRBD2	TRBJ2-1	CASSVRLAVYNEQFF	TGTGCTAGCAGCGTCAGACTAGCGGTCTACAATGAGCAGTTCTTC
.	15	TRBV12-3/TRBV12-4	.	TRBJ2-6	CASSVGAAGANVLTF	TGTGCCAGCAGTGTAGGGGCAGCTGGGGCCAACGTCCTGACTTTC
.	13	TRBV11-2	TRBD2	TRBJ2-1	CASSIAGGPEQFF	TGTGCCAGCAGCATAGCGGGGGGGCCTGAGCAGTTCTTC
.	15	TRBV5-6	.	TRBJ1-3	CASSFITGPRNTIYF	TGTGCCAGCAGCTTTATCACAGGGCCGAGGAACACCATATATTTT
.	16	TRBV5-1	TRBD1	TRBJ1-3	CASKLGQGESGNTIYF	TGCGCCAGCAAACTCGGACAGGGGGAATCTGGAAACACCATATATTTT
.	16	TRBV25-1	.	TRBJ2-7	CASSSQGPPYVYEQYF	TGTGCCAGCAGTTCGCAGGGCCCTCCCTACGTCTACGAGCAGTACTTC
few	13	TRBV25-1	.	TRBJ1-1	CASCEGGSPEAFF	TGTGCCAGCTGTGAGGGGGGTTCCCCTGAAGCTTTCTTT
.	15	TRBV2	TRBD1	TRBJ2-6	CASSAQGAGANVLTF	TGTGCCAGCAGTGCCCAGGGGGCCGGGGCCAACGTCCTGACTTTC
.	16	TRBV6-1	TRBD2	TRBJ2-1	CASRGWTSGSRNEQFF	TGTGCCAGCAGGGGATGGACTAGCGGGAGCCGCAATGAGCAGTTCTTC
few	16	TRBV5-1	.	TRBJ1-2	CASSFDLQGNNYGYTF	TGCGCCAGCAGCTTTGACCTCCAGGGGAACAACTATGGCTACACCTTC
.	12	TRBV10-3	.	TRBJ1-1	CAISDGNTEAFF	TGTGCCATCAGCGACGGGAACACTGAAGCTTTCTTT
few	16	TRBV4-1	.	TRBJ2-2	CASSQEGGRNTGELFF	TGTGCCAGCAGCCAAGAAGGAGGGAGGAACACCGGGGAGCTGTTTTTT
.	14	TRBV20-1	.	TRBJ1-5	CSSSIGRGFQPQHF	TGCAGTTCTAGTATTGGTAGGGGGTTTCAGCCCCAGCATTTT
few	15	TRBV7-9	TRBD1	TRBJ1-2	CASSLDSTGAYGYTF	TGTGCCAGCAGCTTAGACTCGACAGGGGCCTATGGCTACACCTTC
.	17	TRBV7-9	TRBD1	TRBJ2-2	CASSYRDRTANTGELFF	TGTGCCAGCAGCTACCGGGACAGGACCGCGAACACCGGGGAGCTGTTTTTT
few	12	TRBV29-1	.	TRBJ1-1	CEAEQGNTEAFF	TGCGAAGCTGAACAGGGGAACACTGAAGCTTTCTTT
.	15	TRBV9	TRBD1	TRBJ2-5	CASSASGTAKETQYF	TGTGCCAGCAGCGCCTCCGGGACAGCCAAAGAGACCCAGTACTTC
.	13	TRBV7-9	.	TRBJ2-5	CASRQGRLETQYF	TGTGCCAGCAGACAGGGTAGATTGGAGACCCAGTACTTC
few	15	TRBV3-1	.	TRBJ1-3	CASSQVAGLGNTIYF	TGTGCCAGCAGCCAAGTCGCCGGCCTCGGAAACACCATATATTTT
.	13	TRBV20-1	TRBD1	TRBJ2-7	CSAQGQGVYEQYF	TGCAGTGCTCAAGGACAGGGGGTCTACGAGCAGTACTTC
.	14	TRBV12-3/TRBV12-4	.	TRBJ1-2	CASSRRAGSEGYTF	TGTGCCAGCAGCCGCCGTGCGGGGTCGGAAGGCTACACCTTC
few	15	TRBV7-3	.	TRBJ1-6	CASSRDNSYNSPLHF	TGTGCCAGCAGCCGGGACAACTCCTATAATTCACCCCTCCACTTT